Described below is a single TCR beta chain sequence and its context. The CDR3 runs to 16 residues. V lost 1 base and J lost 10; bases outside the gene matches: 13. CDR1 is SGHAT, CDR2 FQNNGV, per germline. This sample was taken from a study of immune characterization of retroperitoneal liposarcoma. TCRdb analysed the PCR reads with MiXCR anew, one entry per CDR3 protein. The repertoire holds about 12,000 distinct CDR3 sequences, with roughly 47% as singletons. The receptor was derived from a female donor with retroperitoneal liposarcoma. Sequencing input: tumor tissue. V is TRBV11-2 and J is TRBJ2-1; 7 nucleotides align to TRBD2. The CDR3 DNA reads TGTGCCAGCAGCTTAGTATCGGGGGGAGGGACCTACGAGCAGTTCTTC. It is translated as CASSLVSGGGTYEQFF.